A selection of T cell receptor beta chains follows, all from one sample in a study of siplizumab effects on memory and regulatory T cells. These receptors' targets are unknown. Only in-frame clones appear in the TCRdb table, and some are missing; sequencing was by immunoSEQ multiplex PCR. Counted here are 3,500 or so clones, 53% occurring once; the ten biggest clones make up 4.8%. The specimen was CFSE-low (dividing) CD4+ T cells sorted from an allogeneic mixed lymphocyte reaction. All receptors derive from a human donor in good health; the cells came from an allogeneic mixed lymphocyte reaction. Both conserved end residues are part of each CDR3. D genes are given only for firm matches. Where a row states a size, it is once, few, many or the class of an expanded clone; other rows omit it.

V gene: TRBV29-1
D gene: TRBD1
J gene: TRBJ1-2
clone size: once
CDR3 protein: CSVPGGGAFDYGYTF
CDR3 DNA: TGCAGCGTCCCAGGGGGAGGGGCATTCGACTATGGCTATACCTTC

V gene: TRBV11-2
D gene: .
J gene: TRBJ2-5
clone size: .
CDR3 protein: CASSLREETQYF
CDR3 DNA: TGTGCCAGCAGCTTAAGGGAAGAGACCCAGTACTTC

V gene: TRBV5-4
D gene: TRBD2
J gene: TRBJ2-1
clone size: .
CDR3 protein: CASSSNGGAWNEQFF
CDR3 DNA: TGTGCCAGCAGCTCTAACGGGGGGGCCTGGAATGAGCAGTTCTTC

V gene: TRBV7-7
D gene: TRBD1
J gene: TRBJ2-5
clone size: .
CDR3 protein: CASSLLGTGQETQYF
CDR3 DNA: TGTGCCAGCAGCTTACTCGGGACAGGACAAGAGACCCAGTACTTC

V gene: TRBV11-2
D gene: .
J gene: TRBJ2-5
clone size: .
CDR3 protein: CASSLAGETQYF
CDR3 DNA: TGTGCCAGCAGCTTAGCGGGGGAGACCCAGTACTTC

V gene: TRBV11-2
D gene: TRBD1
J gene: TRBJ2-2
clone size: few
CDR3 protein: CARDVLPGQMNTGELFF
CDR3 DNA: TGTGCCAGGGATGTATTGCCGGGACAGATGAACACCGGGGAGCTGTTTTTT

V gene: TRBV19
D gene: .
J gene: TRBJ1-2
clone size: .
CDR3 protein: CASLELGRDYGYTF
CDR3 DNA: TGTGCCAGCCTCGAATTGGGCAGAGACTATGGCTACACCTTC

V gene: TRBV6-6
D gene: .
J gene: TRBJ1-3
clone size: .
CDR3 protein: CASRQPGLNSGNTIYF
CDR3 DNA: TGTGCCAGCAGACAGCCGGGGCTCAATTCTGGAAACACCATATATTTT

V gene: TRBV28
D gene: TRBD2
J gene: TRBJ2-3
clone size: few
CDR3 protein: CASSLPMGLAGGTDTQYF
CDR3 DNA: TGTGCCAGCAGTTTGCCCATGGGACTAGCGGGGGGCACAGATACGCAGTATTTT

V gene: TRBV5-1
D gene: .
J gene: TRBJ1-4
clone size: .
CDR3 protein: CASTRDGNEKLFF
CDR3 DNA: TGCGCCAGCACAAGAGACGGGAATGAAAAACTGTTTTTT

V gene: TRBV14
D gene: TRBD2
J gene: TRBJ2-1
clone size: .
CDR3 protein: CASSQVRRLAGRDEQFF
CDR3 DNA: TGTGCCAGCAGCCAAGTGCGGAGACTAGCGGGGAGGGATGAGCAGTTCTTC

V gene: TRBV5-4
D gene: TRBD1
J gene: TRBJ1-2
clone size: .
CDR3 protein: CASSQGQGATIYGYTF
CDR3 DNA: TGTGCCAGCAGCCAAGGACAGGGGGCTACGATCTATGGCTACACCTTC

V gene: TRBV2
D gene: .
J gene: TRBJ2-3
clone size: few
CDR3 protein: CASSNSVSTDTQYF
CDR3 DNA: TGTGCCAGCAGTAACAGTGTTAGCACAGATACGCAGTATTTT

V gene: TRBV6-1
D gene: TRBD1
J gene: TRBJ2-7
clone size: few
CDR3 protein: CASRGQSYEQYF
CDR3 DNA: TGTGCCAGCAGGGGACAGAGCTACGAGCAGTACTTC

V gene: TRBV6-5
D gene: .
J gene: TRBJ1-6
clone size: .
CDR3 protein: CASSSQGGHSPLHF
CDR3 DNA: TGTGCCAGCAGTTCTCAGGGAGGCCATTCACCCCTCCACTTT

V gene: TRBV19
D gene: .
J gene: TRBJ2-5
clone size: .
CDR3 protein: CASSIVALETQYF
CDR3 DNA: TGTGCCAGTAGTATAGTGGCCCTTGAGACCCAGTACTTC

V gene: TRBV7-3
D gene: .
J gene: TRBJ2-5
clone size: .
CDR3 protein: CASSLYGGSQETQYF
CDR3 DNA: TGTGCCAGCAGCTTATACGGGGGCTCTCAGGAGACCCAGTACTTC

V gene: TRBV10-3
D gene: .
J gene: TRBJ2-3
clone size: .
CDR3 protein: CAISEGQPADTQYF
CDR3 DNA: TGTGCCATCAGTGAGGGACAGCCTGCGGATACGCAGTATTTT

V gene: TRBV21-1
D gene: .
J gene: TRBJ2-7
clone size: .
CDR3 protein: CASSKVPGSEQYF
CDR3 DNA: TGTGCCAGCAGCAAAGTACCTGGGAGCGAGCAGTACTTC

V gene: TRBV29-1
D gene: .
J gene: TRBJ1-2
clone size: .
CDR3 protein: CSVVANYGYTF
CDR3 DNA: TGCAGCGTTGTAGCTAACTATGGCTACACCTTC

V gene: TRBV6-1
D gene: .
J gene: TRBJ1-5
clone size: .
CDR3 protein: CASRQGNNQPQHF
CDR3 DNA: TGTGCCAGCAGACAGGGCAACAATCAGCCCCAGCATTTT

V gene: TRBV11-2
D gene: .
J gene: TRBJ1-4
clone size: .
CDR3 protein: CASSRGSGGRWEKLFF
CDR3 DNA: TGTGCCAGCAGCCGCGGGTCGGGGGGGCGTTGGGAAAAACTGTTTTTT

V gene: TRBV2
D gene: TRBD1
J gene: TRBJ1-4
clone size: few
CDR3 protein: CASGRDRGEKLFF
CDR3 DNA: TGTGCCAGCGGACGGGACAGAGGGGAAAAACTGTTTTTT

V gene: TRBV7-6
D gene: .
J gene: TRBJ2-7
clone size: large
CDR3 protein: CASSLDAGSYEQYF
CDR3 DNA: TGTGCCAGCAGCTTAGATGCGGGCTCCTACGAGCAGTACTTC

V gene: TRBV5-4
D gene: TRBD2
J gene: TRBJ2-7
clone size: .
CDR3 protein: CASSLGRGGREQYF
CDR3 DNA: TGTGCCAGCAGCTTGGGACGGGGGGGCCGCGAGCAGTACTTC

V gene: TRBV7-3
D gene: .
J gene: TRBJ2-3
clone size: .
CDR3 protein: CASSLGYPDTQYF
CDR3 DNA: TGTGCCAGCAGCTTAGGGTACCCGGATACGCAGTATTTT

V gene: TRBV2
D gene: .
J gene: TRBJ2-7
clone size: .
CDR3 protein: CASSEALQGYEQYF
CDR3 DNA: TGTGCCAGCAGTGAAGCATTACAGGGTTACGAGCAGTACTTC

V gene: TRBV7-3
D gene: .
J gene: TRBJ2-7
clone size: .
CDR3 protein: CASSSVPGSYEQYF
CDR3 DNA: TGTGCCAGCAGCTCCGTACCAGGGTCCTACGAGCAGTACTTC

V gene: TRBV14
D gene: .
J gene: TRBJ1-6
clone size: large
CDR3 protein: CASSRGPDSPLHF
CDR3 DNA: TGTGCCAGCAGCCGGGGACCCGATTCACCCCTCCACTTT

V gene: TRBV6-5
D gene: .
J gene: TRBJ2-7
clone size: once
CDR3 protein: CASSPVAGWESGQYF
CDR3 DNA: TGTGCCAGCAGTCCAGTCGCGGGGTGGGAGAGTGGGCAGTACTTC

V gene: TRBV10-3
D gene: TRBD2
J gene: TRBJ2-5
clone size: .
CDR3 protein: CAISEPRTSGGLGETQYF
CDR3 DNA: TGTGCCATCAGTGAGCCTCGGACTAGCGGGGGCCTCGGGGAGACCCAGTACTTC

V gene: TRBV4-1
D gene: .
J gene: TRBJ1-5
clone size: few
CDR3 protein: CASSQDRGDQPQHF
CDR3 DNA: TGCGCCAGCAGCCAAGACAGGGGCGATCAGCCCCAGCATTTT

V gene: TRBV6-5
D gene: .
J gene: TRBJ1-2
clone size: few
CDR3 protein: CASSLLTDYGYTF
CDR3 DNA: TGTGCCAGCAGTCTCCTGACAGACTATGGCTACACCTTC

V gene: TRBV5-4
D gene: .
J gene: TRBJ1-2
clone size: .
CDR3 protein: CASSLGYGYTF
CDR3 DNA: TGTGCCAGCAGCCTCGGGTATGGCTACACCTTC

V gene: TRBV7-3
D gene: TRBD2
J gene: TRBJ2-1
clone size: .
CDR3 protein: CASSPSSGYSYNEQFF
CDR3 DNA: TGTGCCAGCAGCCCCTCTAGCGGTTACTCCTACAATGAGCAGTTCTTC

V gene: TRBV5-5
D gene: .
J gene: TRBJ2-7
clone size: .
CDR3 protein: CASSALIPVTYEQYF
CDR3 DNA: TGTGCCAGCAGCGCGCTAATTCCTGTAACCTACGAGCAGTACTTC

V gene: TRBV11-1
D gene: .
J gene: TRBJ2-7
clone size: .
CDR3 protein: CASSKSNKPYEQYF
CDR3 DNA: TGTGCCAGCAGCAAAAGTAATAAACCCTACGAGCAGTACTTC

V gene: TRBV18
D gene: TRBD1
J gene: TRBJ2-2
clone size: .
CDR3 protein: CASSTGYTGELFF
CDR3 DNA: TGTGCCAGCTCGACAGGGTACACCGGGGAGCTGTTTTTT

V gene: TRBV5-1
D gene: .
J gene: TRBJ1-6
clone size: .
CDR3 protein: CASSLAQGRNSPLHF
CDR3 DNA: TGCGCCAGCAGCTTGGCCCAGGGGCGCAATTCACCCCTCCACTTT

V gene: TRBV7-3
D gene: TRBD1
J gene: TRBJ1-1
clone size: few
CDR3 protein: CASSPLGTGNTEAFF
CDR3 DNA: TGTGCCAGCAGCCCACTCGGGACAGGGAACACTGAAGCTTTCTTT

V gene: TRBV7-9
D gene: .
J gene: TRBJ1-1
clone size: .
CDR3 protein: CASSSRTPLGEAFF
CDR3 DNA: TGTGCCAGCAGCTCCCGGACTCCCTTGGGGGAAGCTTTCTTT

V gene: TRBV28
D gene: .
J gene: TRBJ1-2
clone size: .
CDR3 protein: CASSGTLWYGYTF
CDR3 DNA: TGTGCCAGCTCGGGGACCCTTTGGTATGGCTACACCTTC

V gene: TRBV28
D gene: TRBD1
J gene: TRBJ2-7
clone size: .
CDR3 protein: CASRPDLTGAGEQYF
CDR3 DNA: TGTGCCAGCCGTCCTGACCTCACAGGGGCTGGCGAGCAGTACTTC

V gene: TRBV11-3
D gene: .
J gene: TRBJ1-3
clone size: .
CDR3 protein: CASSLELGSTIYF
CDR3 DNA: TGTGCCAGCAGCTTAGAGCTTGGGAGCACCATATATTTT

V gene: TRBV7-3
D gene: .
J gene: TRBJ2-2
clone size: .
CDR3 protein: CASSLMQTPNTGELFF
CDR3 DNA: TGTGCCAGCAGCTTAATGCAGACCCCGAACACCGGGGAGCTGTTTTTT

V gene: TRBV19
D gene: .
J gene: TRBJ2-3
clone size: few
CDR3 protein: CASSRPTDTQYF
CDR3 DNA: TGTGCCAGTAGTCGACCTACAGATACGCAGTATTTT

V gene: TRBV5-4
D gene: TRBD1
J gene: TRBJ2-7
clone size: .
CDR3 protein: CASSFRGQGYEQYF
CDR3 DNA: TGTGCCAGCAGCTTCCGCGGACAGGGATACGAGCAGTACTTC

V gene: TRBV5-4
D gene: .
J gene: TRBJ2-5
clone size: .
CDR3 protein: CASRPGYVEETQYF
CDR3 DNA: TGTGCCAGCAGGCCCGGGTACGTCGAAGAGACCCAGTACTTC

V gene: TRBV11-2
D gene: TRBD1
J gene: TRBJ1-6
clone size: few
CDR3 protein: CASSPPTGNGSPLHF
CDR3 DNA: TGTGCCAGCAGCCCGCCGACAGGGAATGGTTCACCCCTCCACTTT

V gene: TRBV6-6
D gene: .
J gene: TRBJ1-4
clone size: .
CDR3 protein: CASKGTDNEKLFF
CDR3 DNA: TGTGCCAGCAAAGGGACGGATAATGAAAAACTGTTTTTT

V gene: TRBV19
D gene: TRBD1
J gene: TRBJ2-7
clone size: .
CDR3 protein: CASGDRGSVHYEQYF
CDR3 DNA: TGTGCCAGTGGGGACAGGGGGTCCGTACACTACGAGCAGTACTTC

V gene: TRBV19
D gene: .
J gene: TRBJ2-2
clone size: .
CDR3 protein: CASSAGGELFF
CDR3 DNA: TGTGCCAGTAGCGCCGGCGGGGAGCTGTTTTTT

V gene: TRBV28
D gene: .
J gene: TRBJ1-2
clone size: .
CDR3 protein: CASSFSVGGYGYTF
CDR3 DNA: TGTGCCAGCAGTTTTTCCGTGGGAGGCTATGGCTACACCTTC

V gene: TRBV6-5
D gene: .
J gene: TRBJ2-7
clone size: few
CDR3 protein: CASRLSPGEQYF
CDR3 DNA: TGTGCCAGCAGACTTTCTCCGGGTGAGCAGTACTTC

V gene: TRBV7-9
D gene: .
J gene: TRBJ2-5
clone size: few
CDR3 protein: CASSLVPADPETQYF
CDR3 DNA: TGTGCCAGCAGCTTAGTCCCCGCCGATCCAGAGACCCAGTACTTC

V gene: TRBV7-2
D gene: TRBD1
J gene: TRBJ1-2
clone size: few
CDR3 protein: CASSLGPGQHNYGYTF
CDR3 DNA: TGTGCCAGCAGCTTAGGGCCGGGACAGCATAACTATGGCTACACCTTC

V gene: TRBV6-5
D gene: TRBD1
J gene: TRBJ2-7
clone size: .
CDR3 protein: CASSYPSGTGAYEQYF
CDR3 DNA: TGTGCCAGCAGTTACCCGTCCGGGACAGGGGCCTACGAGCAGTACTTC

V gene: TRBV5-5
D gene: .
J gene: TRBJ2-3
clone size: .
CDR3 protein: CASSLVATPTDTQYF
CDR3 DNA: TGTGCCAGCAGCTTGGTGGCTACCCCCACAGATACGCAGTATTTT